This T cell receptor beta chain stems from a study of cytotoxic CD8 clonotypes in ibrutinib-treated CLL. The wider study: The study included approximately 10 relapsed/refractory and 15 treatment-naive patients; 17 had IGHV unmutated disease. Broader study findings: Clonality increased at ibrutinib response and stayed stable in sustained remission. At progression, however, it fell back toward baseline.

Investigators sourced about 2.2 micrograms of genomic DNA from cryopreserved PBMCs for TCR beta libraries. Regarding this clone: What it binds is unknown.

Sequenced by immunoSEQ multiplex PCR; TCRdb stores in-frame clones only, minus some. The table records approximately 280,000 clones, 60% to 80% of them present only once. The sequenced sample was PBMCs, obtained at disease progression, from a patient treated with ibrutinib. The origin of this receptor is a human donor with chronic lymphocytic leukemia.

DNA of the CDR3: TGCGCCAGCAGCCCGTCAGGGACCAATTACTTCTACGAGCAGTACTTC. It encodes CASSPSGTNYFYEQYF. This rearrangement joins TRBV4-1 to TRBJ2-7; possibly TRBD1 or TRBD2 for D (5 bases each). V lost 4 bases to trimming and J lost 3 bases, with 19 bases between them. The germline CDR1 and CDR2 sequences are MGHRA and YSYEKL. The CDR3 covers 16 residues.